The text below deals with one TCR beta chain. Its antigen remains unidentified. As the method of synthesis, 5'RACE template switching with UMIs yielded TCR beta cDNA. Reprocessing the 5' RACE reads, TCRdb reports a single entry for every CDR3 protein and omits DNA. This repertoire includes about 260,000 distinct CDR3 sequences. This sample is drawn from a study of T cells expressing NK-cell markers. Background on the study: Just one sequenced donor of eight was HCMV-seronegative, while seven were seropositive. Study-level findings and limits: The same clonotypes also predominated in the CD3+CD56-NKG2C+ fraction of a handful of donors. In a handful of donors, dominant CD3+CD56+NKG2C+ clones formed roughly 1.0-7.0% of CD8+ cells.

The specimen sequenced was blood T cells: a sorted CD56 or NKG2C T cell subset, CD4+ or CD8+ T cells, or bulk PBMC T cells (not recorded which). The TCR comes from a woman aged 18 to 69 in good health.

The CDR3 spells CASSLRGLAGTMDEQFF. The chain has TRBV7-2 and TRBJ2-1; the D call of TRBD2 rests on TCRdb alone, since no DNA is present to check it. CDR3 length equals 17 residues. The germline gives CDR1 SGHTA, CDR2 FQGNSA.